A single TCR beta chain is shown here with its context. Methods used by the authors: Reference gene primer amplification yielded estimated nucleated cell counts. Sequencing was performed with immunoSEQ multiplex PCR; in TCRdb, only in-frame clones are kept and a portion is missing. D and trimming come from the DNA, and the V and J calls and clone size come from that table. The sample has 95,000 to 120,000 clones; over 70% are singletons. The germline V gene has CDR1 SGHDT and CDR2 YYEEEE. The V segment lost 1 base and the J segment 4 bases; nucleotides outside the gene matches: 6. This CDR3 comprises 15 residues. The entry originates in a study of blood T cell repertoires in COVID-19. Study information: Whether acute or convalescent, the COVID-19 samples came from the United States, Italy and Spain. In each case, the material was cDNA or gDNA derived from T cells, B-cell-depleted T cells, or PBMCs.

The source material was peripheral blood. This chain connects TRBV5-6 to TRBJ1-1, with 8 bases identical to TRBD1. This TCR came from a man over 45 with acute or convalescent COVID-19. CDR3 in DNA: TGTGCCAGCAGCTTGAACGGACAGGGCGGCACTGAAGCTTTCTTT. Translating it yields CASSLNGQGGTEAFF.